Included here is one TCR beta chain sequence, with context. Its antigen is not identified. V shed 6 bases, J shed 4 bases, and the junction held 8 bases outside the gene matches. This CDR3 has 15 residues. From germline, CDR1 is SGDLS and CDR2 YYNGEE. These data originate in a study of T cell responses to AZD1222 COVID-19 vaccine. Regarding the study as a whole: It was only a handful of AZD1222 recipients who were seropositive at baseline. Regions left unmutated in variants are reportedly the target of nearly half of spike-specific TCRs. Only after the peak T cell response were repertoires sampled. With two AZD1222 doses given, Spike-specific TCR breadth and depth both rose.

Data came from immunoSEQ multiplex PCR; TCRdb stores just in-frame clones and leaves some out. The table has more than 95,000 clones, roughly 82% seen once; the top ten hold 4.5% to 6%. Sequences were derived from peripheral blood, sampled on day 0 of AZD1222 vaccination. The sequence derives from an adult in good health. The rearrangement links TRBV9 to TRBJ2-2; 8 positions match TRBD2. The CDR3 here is CASTQRGGITGELFF. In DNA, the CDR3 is TGTGCCAGCACCCAACGGGGGGGCATCACCGGGGAGCTGTTTTTT.